The 18 T cell receptor beta chains below come from one sample, sequenced in a study of human T cells and chemical hapten exposure. TCRdb reprocessed the RACE reads with MiXCR, giving one entry per CDR3 protein. The sample comprises a few hundred thousand distinct CDR3 sequences, about 6.9% of which are singletons, and approximately 5.4% rests with the top ten. Regarding time point: patch test 2, 6 weeks after DPC sensitization. Specified treatment: therapeutic diphenylcyclopropenone sensitization with weekly scalp DPC. The sequenced sample was whole blood, obtained in connection with sensitization to the hapten diphenylcyclopropenone (DPC). These TCRs come from a young woman with alopecia areata. Some clones in this sample may be carry-over from other donors' samples.

V is TRBV19 and J is TRBJ2-1, with 7 bases matching TRBD2. The CDR3 extends over 16 amino acids. With 5 bases clipped from V and 7 bases from J, the junction kept 14 bases outside the gene matches. CDR1 and CDR2 from the germline V gene are LNHDA and SQIVND (reference sequence). CDR3 coding DNA: TGTGCCAGTAGTCTAATACCCGGCGGGGGAGAAAATGAGCAGTTCTTC. Protein sequence: CASSLIPGGGENEQFF.

The CDR3 DNA reads as TGTGCCAGCAGTGGCGACTCTTATAGCAATCAGCCCCAGCATTTT. Encoded protein: CASSGDSYSNQPQHF. This chain joins TRBV6-6 and TRBJ1-5; D is ambiguous. CDR1 is MNHNY and CDR2 is SVGAGI in the germline V gene (reference sequence). The CDR3 consists of 15 residues. V was cut by 5 bases and J by 0 bases, with 11 bases left in between.

This clonotype has ten or more counts. V and J are TRBV28 and TRBJ2-3; D unclear. CDR3 size: 12 residues. The V and J ends lost 5 bases and 7 bases respectively, with 10 bases between them. Germline CDR1 MDHEN, CDR2 SYDVKM. This CDR3 reads CASSPRSHTQYF. The DNA for the CDR3 is TGTGCCAGCAGTCCCCGGAGCCATACGCAGTATTTT.

This clonotype appeared a few times. The chain recombines TRBV7-2 with TRBJ1-1; D remains unclear. Germline CDR1 is SGHTA and CDR2 is FQGNSA. This CDR3 spans 13 amino acids. Trimming stripped 8 bases from V and 0 bases from J, with 10 bases between. The CDR3 region has the DNA TGTGCCAGCGCTTTTGGCCTGAACACTGAAGCTTTCTTT. Translating gives CASAFGLNTEAFF.

In this sample, this clonotype turned up many times. The genes are TRBV7-9 and TRBJ2-7, with D perhaps assigned TRBD1 or TRBD2 (5 bases each). Germline CDR1 is SEHNR and CDR2 is FQNEAQ (reference sequence). V dropped 1 base and J dropped 11 bases, with 12 bases sitting between them. The CDR3 consists of 12 residues. Here the CDR3 reads CASSLGRQREYF. As DNA, the CDR3 is TGTGCCAGCAGCTTAGGTCGACAGAGGGAGTACTTC.

This clonotype turned up a few times. The V and J genes are TRBV12-2 and TRBJ2-5; TRBD1, as called in the table, went unchecked against the DNA. TRBV12-2 is flagged as a pseudogene. The CDR3 has 14 residues. CDR3 amino acids: CASRLVGGRETQYF. CDR3 coding DNA: TGTGCAAGTCGCTTAGTGGGGGGCCGAGAGACCCAGTACTTC.

The J gene is TRBJ2-5, the V gene TRBV5-1; D gene unclear. Looked up from germline, CDR1 is SGHRS and CDR2 is YFSETQ. V lost 5 bases and J 2 bases, leaving 4 bases between the germline ends. The CDR3 extends over 11 amino acids. CDR3 protein: CASRVQETQYF. CDR3 nucleotides: TGCGCCAGCAGGGTACAAGAGACCCAGTACTTC.

In this sample, this clonotype turned up a few times. The chain links TRBV6-1 to TRBJ2-1; 11 bases line up with TRBD2. With V trimmed by 1 base and J by 9 bases, 8 bases remained unmatched. Germline V gene sequence: CDR1 MNHNS, CDR2 SASEGT. The CDR3 is 16 residues long. The CDR3 is CASSEVASGGFVEQFF. Written as DNA, the CDR3 is TGTGCCAGCAGTGAAGTGGCTAGCGGGGGGTTCGTTGAGCAGTTCTTC.

This clonotype has a count of ten or more. The chain combines TRBV7-9 with TRBJ1-3, with unresolved D. This CDR3 has 16 residues. V was shortened by 5 bases and J by 4 bases, with 18 bases between the two germline ends. CDR1 is SEHNR, CDR2 FQNEAQ, per germline (reference sequence). The chain's CDR3 is CASSPQRSTRGNTIYF. CDR3 nucleotide sequence: TGTGCCAGCAGCCCCCAGAGAAGCACAAGGGGAAACACCATATATTTT.

This chain joins TRBV10-3 and TRBJ1-5; 7 nucleotides match TRBD1. In germline, CDR1 is ENHRY, CDR2 SYGVKD. Trimming took 3 bases from V and 2 from J; bases not matched to a gene: 4. This CDR3 region has 15 residues. This CDR3 is CAISEGGSGNQPQHF. CDR3 nucleotides: TGTGCCATCAGTGAAGGGGGCTCGGGCAATCAGCCCCAGCATTTT.

The gene calls are TRBV29-1 and TRBJ2-5; 9 nucleotides align to TRBD2. The CDR3 has 14 amino acids. From germline, CDR1 is SQVTM and CDR2 ANQGSEA. The CDR3 protein is CTVLGGGAEETQYF. The CDR3 nucleotides read TGCACCGTGCTGGGCGGGGGGGCCGAAGAGACCCAGTACTTC.

This clonotype was observed many times. V gene TRBV6-6 combines with J gene TRBJ2-1; D may be TRBD2 (6 bases). The CDR3 is 15 residues long. Germline values: CDR1 MNHNY, CDR2 SVGAGI (reference sequence). Trimming pared 3 bases from V and 0 bases from J, leaving 9 bases between. CDR3 DNA: TGTGCCAGCAGTTATGGGAGGAGCTCCTACAATGAGCAGTTCTTC. Translation gives CASSYGRSSYNEQFF.

There are many counts of this clonotype. The gene calls are TRBV12-3 or TRBV12-4 and TRBJ1-4; possibly TRBD1 for D (5 bases). This CDR3 is built from 15 residues. V lost 6 bases and J 7 bases, leaving 18 bases between the germline ends. CDR3 sequence: CASRFSGGWPEKLFF. CDR3 bases: TGTGCCAGCAGATTTTCGGGGGGGTGGCCTGAAAAACTGTTTTTT.

In this sample, this clonotype turned up many times. The V gene is TRBV6-6, the J gene TRBJ1-1; D possibly corresponds to TRBD1 (5 bases). The CDR3 length is 13 residues. Trimming pared 4 bases from V and 4 bases from J, leaving 10 bases between. The germline V gene encodes CDR1 MNHNY and CDR2 SVGAGI (reference sequence). The CDR3 sequence: CASSSGSGTEAFF. The CDR3 coding sequence is TGTGCCAGCAGTTCAGGGTCCGGCACTGAAGCTTTCTTT.

This clonotype was seen only a few times. The chain joins TRBV7-2 to TRBJ2-3, with D unclear. V lost 1 base and J lost 6, with 8 bases in between. This CDR3 region has 13 residues. Germline values: CDR1 SGHTA, CDR2 FQGNSA. The CDR3 spells CASSLGGSDTQYF. The DNA of the CDR3 is TGTGCCAGCAGCTTAGGGGGAAGCGATACGCAGTATTTT.

This clonotype was seen a few times. The chain has TRBV6-2 or TRBV6-3 and TRBJ2-1, with D perhaps matching TRBD1 or TRBD2 (6 bases each). V lost 10 bases and J 9 bases, leaving 28 bases between the germline ends. The CDR3 consists of 16 residues. The germline CDR1 and CDR2 sequences are MNHEY and SVGEGT. The CDR3 here is CATMRTAGGKWVEQFF. CDR3 nucleotide sequence: TGTGCCACCATGAGAACCGCCGGGGGCAAGTGGGTTGAGCAGTTCTTC.

The sample holds many counts of this clonotype. The CDR3 is CASSGTGRGNYGYTF. Written as DNA, the CDR3 is TGCGCCAGCAGCGGAACAGGGAGAGGGAACTATGGCTACACCTTC. The chain is built from TRBV5-1 and TRBJ1-2, with TRBD1 as a possible D gene (6 bases). Trimming took off 4 bases at V and 2 bases at J, with 15 bases between the two ends. CDR3 size: 15 residues. CDR1 is SGHRS and CDR2 is YFSETQ in the germline V gene.

Ten or more counts support this clonotype. V is TRBV20-1 and J is TRBJ1-1, with 7 bases lining up with TRBD1. The CDR3 spans 14 residues. Trimming cost V 6 bases and J 4 bases; bases outside gene matches: 11. CDR1 and CDR2 (germline): DFQATT, SNEGSKA (reference sequence). The CDR3 sequence: CSAITGDRGTEAFF. The CDR3 nucleotides are TGCAGTGCAATAACAGGGGACCGCGGCACTGAAGCTTTCTTT.